A selection of T cell receptor beta chains follows, all from one sample in a study of cytomegalovirus exposure and HLA in healthy donors. Profiling relied on immunoSEQ multiplex PCR, and the TCRdb table lists in-frame clones only, not all of them. The sample holds over 100,000 clones, around 78% seen once. Sequenced input: PBMCs. The receptors derive from a man aged 40-55 years in good health and CMV-seronegative. CDR3s include the opening cysteine and the closing phenylalanine or tryptophan. A D gene is named only where the DNA matches it firmly. Rows may omit the clone size; those that give it use once, few, many or a size class.

size	V	J	D	DNA	CDR3
once	TRBV5-4	TRBJ1-4	-	TGTGCCAGCAGTCCCGGGGGTACAACTAATGAAAAACTGTTTTTT	CASSPGGTTNEKLFF
-	TRBV27	TRBJ1-1	TRBD1	TGTGCCAGCAGTTTGGGACCCGGGACAGGACAGAACACTGAAGCTTTCTTT	CASSLGPGTGQNTEAFF
-	TRBV7-8	TRBJ2-7	TRBD2	TGTGCCAGCAGCCCCCGACGGGAGGGGGTTTTCATCGAGCAGTACTTC	CASSPRREGVFIEQYF
-	TRBV9	TRBJ2-1	TRBD1	TGTGCCAGCAGCGTAGTGGGACAGGGTTTGGATGAGCAGTTCTTC	CASSVVGQGLDEQFF
-	TRBV25-1	TRBJ1-5	-	TGTGCCAGCAGTAACCGGGGGGTTATCCTCCATTTT	CASSNRGVILHF
once	TRBV10-2	TRBJ2-7	-	TGCGCCAGCAAACCGGCAGGGGTCGAGCAGTACTTC	CASKPAGVEQYF
-	TRBV4-1	TRBJ2-4	TRBD2	TGCGCCAGCAGCCAAGTGCAGAGTGCACTAGCGGGCCCATCTATTCAGTACTTC	CASSQVQSALAGPSIQYF
-	TRBV1	TRBJ2-7	-	TGCACCATCAACCGTGTCAGATACGAGCAGTACTTC	CTINRVRYEQYF
few	TRBV7-2	TRBJ1-4	-	TGTGCCAGCAGCTCAGGGGTTGGTGAAAAACTGTTTTTT	CASSSGVGEKLFF
few	TRBV29-1	TRBJ1-1	-	TGCAGCGTTCTAACCCGAACCAACACTGAAGCTTTCTTT	CSVLTRTNTEAFF
-	TRBV27	TRBJ2-3	TRBD2	TGTGCCAGCAGAATAGCGGGGGGACCCGATACGCAGTATTTT	CASRIAGGPDTQYF
-	TRBV5-4	TRBJ2-7	TRBD2	TGTGCCAGCAGCTTGCGGCGGGGGTCGAGCTCCTACGAGCAGTACTTC	CASSLRRGSSSYEQYF
-	TRBV12-5	TRBJ1-5	-	TGTGCTAGTGGTTTGGTATCAGGACGGGGAAATCAGCCCCAGCATTTT	CASGLVSGRGNQPQHF
few	TRBV18	TRBJ1-3	TRBD1	TGTGCCAGCTCAACTACTGGACAGGGTGGCACTGGAAACACCATATATTTT	CASSTTGQGGTGNTIYF
-	TRBV9	TRBJ1-6	-	TGTGCCAGCAGCGTGCGTACAGATAATTCACCCCTCCACTTT	CASSVRTDNSPLHF
-	TRBV6-1	TRBJ2-3	TRBD2	TGTGCCAGCAGTGCTGCGGGGGGACGAGATACGCAGTATTTT	CASSAAGGRDTQYF
-	TRBV10-2	TRBJ2-7	TRBD2	TGCGCCAGCAGTGCGGCTAGCGGGGTGCACGAGCAGTACTTC	CASSAASGVHEQYF
-	TRBV14	TRBJ2-7	-	TGTGCCAGCAGCGCAAGTCAGGGGATTGCCCACGAGCAGTACTTC	CASSASQGIAHEQYF
-	TRBV9	TRBJ2-2	-	TGTGCCAGCAGCGCACAGAACACCGGGGAGCTGTTTTTT	CASSAQNTGELFF
-	TRBV11-2	TRBJ1-2	TRBD1	TGTGCCAGCAGCTTAACTCCGACAGGGGGTAACTATGGCTACACCTTC	CASSLTPTGGNYGYTF
-	TRBV7-7	TRBJ2-3	-	TGTGCTAGCAGCTTGGGCATTCACACAGATACGCAGTATTTT	CASSLGIHTDTQYF
-	TRBV27	TRBJ2-3	-	TGTGCCAGCAGTTTCGGGTCTCCCCTGCTGGATACGCAGTATTTT	CASSFGSPLLDTQYF
-	TRBV7-6	TRBJ2-2	TRBD1	TGTGCCAGCAGGCTTGAGGGGGCGAGAGTGGACGGGGAGCTGTTTTTT	CASRLEGARVDGELFF
-	TRBV7-2	TRBJ1-6	-	TGTGCCAGCAGTTCACAGCCGAATAATTCACCCCTCCACTTT	CASSSQPNNSPLHF
once	TRBV18	TRBJ1-3	-	TGTGCCAGCTCACCACCCAATAGTGGTCGAGACACCATATATTTT	CASSPPNSGRDTIYF
-	TRBV7-9	TRBJ1-3	-	TGTGCCAGCAGCACGACAGGACCAACCTTATCGTCTGGAAACACCATATATTTT	CASSTTGPTLSSGNTIYF
-	TRBV2	TRBJ2-7	TRBD2	TGTGCCAGCAGTAGACTAGCGAAGGCCTACGAGCAGTACTTC	CASSRLAKAYEQYF
once	TRBV6-5	TRBJ1-2	TRBD1	TGTGCCAGCAGGATGGGGACAGGGCGCAGCTATGGCTACACCTTC	CASRMGTGRSYGYTF
-	TRBV4-1	TRBJ1-2	-	TGCGCCAGCAGCCAAGTGGGGACAATCAATGGCTACACCTTC	CASSQVGTINGYTF
-	TRBV6-1	TRBJ2-1	TRBD2	TGTGCCAGCAGCGATCGGCGGGGGGGAGATGAGCAGTTCTTC	CASSDRRGGDEQFF
-	TRBV5-4	TRBJ2-6	TRBD2	TGTGCCAGCAGCTCTCCCTCGGGGGGGGCTGGGGCCAACGTCCTGACTTTC	CASSSPSGGAGANVLTF
-	TRBV7-8	TRBJ2-1	TRBD2	TGTGCCAGCAGCTTAAGAGTACTAGCGGGGAGGGAGCAGTTCTTC	CASSLRVLAGREQFF
-	TRBV6-9	TRBJ2-5	-	TGTGCCAGCAGTTATCTGCAGACCAGGAGGGAGACCCAGTACTTC	CASSYLQTRRETQYF
-	TRBV15	TRBJ2-7	-	TGTGCCACCAGCAGAGTCACTATACCAAGCTTTTACGAGCAGTACTTC	CATSRVTIPSFYEQYF
-	TRBV30	TRBJ1-4	-	TGTGCCTGGAGTCAGGGTTTCGGAGAAAAACTGTTTTTT	CAWSQGFGEKLFF
-	TRBV14	TRBJ2-5	TRBD2	TGTGCCAGCAGCCCCCGGGAGGGGGGGAAAGAGACCCAGTACTTC	CASSPREGGKETQYF
-	TRBV5-6	TRBJ1-2	TRBD1	TGTGCCAGCAGGTACTCCACCGGGGCAGGGGGCCCCGGCGGGGCTGGCTACACCTTC	CASRYSTGAGGPGGAGYTF
few	TRBV6-6	TRBJ2-1	-	TGTGCCAGCACTTTAGGGAGCTCCTACAATGAGCAGTTCTTC	CASTLGSSYNEQFF
few	TRBV4-1	TRBJ2-7	TRBD1	TGCGCCAGCAGCCAACAAATTACGACAGGGACCTACGAGCAGTACTTC	CASSQQITTGTYEQYF